This T cell receptor (beta chain) was sequenced for a study of blood T cell repertoires in COVID-19 (TCRdb year 2020). In terms of the full investigation: Collaborator samples came from the United States, Italy and Spain and covered acute and convalescent phases of COVID-19. The material from the prospective study consisted of cDNA or gDNA derived from T cells, B-cell-depleted T cells, or PBMCs. Subjects who had been exposed to COVID-19, were actively infected with it, or had recovered from it provided the deeply sampled blood TCRbeta repertoires that made up the dataset. The repertoires were released in a freely available public database meant as a resource for research on the immune response to SARS-CoV-2. Samples were obtained from the ongoing ImmuneRACE study (first 160 participants) and from about 1,300 subjects provided by 6 global collaborators. A de-identified subject ID, COVID-19 status, age in years and sex were almost always included in the sample metadata. Where available, HLA class I and class II types were obtained from metadata supplied by the sample provider rather than from assay-based typing.

The immunoSEQ Assay, a bias-controlled multiplex PCR, was used to amplify TCRbeta CDR3 regions from genomic DNA. On the authors' methods: Within the assay, amplification of reference gene primers was used to estimate how many nucleated cells each sample contained. To quantify the absolute abundance of each unique TCRbeta CDR3 rearrangement, sequence reads were collapsed and filtered. For each sample, productive Simpson clonality was calculated by taking the square root of Simpson's diversity index across productive rearrangements. TCRdb retrieved this table from immuneACCESS and kept in-frame rearrangements only. Not all clones are present; in checked studies, unresolved V genes account for under half, and no reason is known for the remainder. V and J calls and clone size are as listed in that table; D and trimming were resolved from the DNA. The sample profile shows fewer than 400,000 clones; 92% of them were found once. The top ten constitute around a sixth of the sample.

Study-wide findings and limitations: Clinical and demographic metadata were provided uncurated, with the amount varying by source and participant.

CDR1 and CDR2 were assigned from the germline V gene (reference sequence) as MNHEY and SMNVEV. The CDR3 spans 17 residues, from the cysteine through the phenylalanine. Only the CDR3 region is kept as DNA, spanning 51 bases read in frame from base 1. V drops 5 bases and J drops 7 bases, leaving 24 bases in between. Concerning this clone itself: The antigen this receptor binds is unknown. Base qualities are not at hand, and no much larger clone is one base apart.

In the prospective study, participants were roughly 18 to 100 years old, resided in fewer than 25 geographic areas of the United States, and were enrolled through a virtual design. In the prospective study, cohorts were assigned on the basis of participant-reported clinical history obtained from a screening survey and a study questionnaire. Recovered participants in ImmuneRACE Cohort 3 were defined as having two consecutive negative NP/OP PCR tests, clearance from a healthcare professional, or resolution of symptoms. Mobile phlebotomists in the prospective study collected whole blood, serum and a nasopharyngeal or oropharyngeal swab from every participant. Prospective study participants could optionally give additional blood draws and questionnaires over an approximately 2-month period. Blood samples from the prospective study were shipped frozen or at room temperature prior to DNA extraction.

This chain is built from TRBV27 and TRBJ2-1, with a weak D call of TRBD2 (6 bases match). The sequence came from a woman in her thirties who had recovered from COVID-19. Sequences were obtained from PBMCs or T cells enriched from blood (not recorded which). The CDR3 here reads CASSPPGGALHGNEQFF. The nucleotide sequence reads TGTGCCAGCAGTCCCCCGGGCGGGGCGCTGCACGGGAATGAGCAGTTCTTC.